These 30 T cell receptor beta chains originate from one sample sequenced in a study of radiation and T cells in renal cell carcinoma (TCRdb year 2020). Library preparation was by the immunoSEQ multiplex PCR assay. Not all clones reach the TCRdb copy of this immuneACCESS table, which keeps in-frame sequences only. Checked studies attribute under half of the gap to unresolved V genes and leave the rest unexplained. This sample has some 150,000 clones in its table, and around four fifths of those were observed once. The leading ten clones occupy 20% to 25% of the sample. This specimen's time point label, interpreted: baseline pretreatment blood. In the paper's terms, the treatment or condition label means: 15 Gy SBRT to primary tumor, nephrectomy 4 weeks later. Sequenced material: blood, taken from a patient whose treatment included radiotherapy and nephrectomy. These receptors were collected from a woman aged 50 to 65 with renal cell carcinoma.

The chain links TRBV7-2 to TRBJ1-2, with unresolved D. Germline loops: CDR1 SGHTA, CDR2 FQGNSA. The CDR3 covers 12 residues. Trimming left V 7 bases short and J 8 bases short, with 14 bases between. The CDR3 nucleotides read TGTGCCAGCATCAAGGACCGTGGCGGCTACACCTTC. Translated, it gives CASIKDRGGYTF. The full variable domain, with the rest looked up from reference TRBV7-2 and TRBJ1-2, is GAGVSQSPSNKVTEKGKDVELRCDPISGHTALYWYRQSLGQGLEFLIYFQGNSAPDKSGLPSDRFSAERTGGSVSTLTIQRTQQEDSAVYLCASIKDRGGYTFGSGTRLTVV.

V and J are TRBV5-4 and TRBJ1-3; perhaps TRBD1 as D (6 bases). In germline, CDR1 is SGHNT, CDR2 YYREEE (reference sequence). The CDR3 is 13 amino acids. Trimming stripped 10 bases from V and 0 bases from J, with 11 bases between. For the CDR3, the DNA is TGTGCCTGCACAGGGTTCTCTGGAAACACCATATATTTT. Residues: CACTGFSGNTIYF.

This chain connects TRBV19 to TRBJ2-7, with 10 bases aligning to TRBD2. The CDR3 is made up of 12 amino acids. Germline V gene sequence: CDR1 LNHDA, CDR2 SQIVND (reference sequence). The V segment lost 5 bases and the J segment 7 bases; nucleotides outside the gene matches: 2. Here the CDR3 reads CASSPLAGEQYF. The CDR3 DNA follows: TGTGCCAGTAGTCCACTAGCGGGGGAGCAGTACTTC.

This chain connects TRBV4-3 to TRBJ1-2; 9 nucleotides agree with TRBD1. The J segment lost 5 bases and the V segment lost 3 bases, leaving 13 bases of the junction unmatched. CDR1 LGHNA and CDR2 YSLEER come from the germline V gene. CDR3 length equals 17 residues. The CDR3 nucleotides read TGCGCCAGCAGCCACACACAGGGGGCCGAGGATTTATATGGCTACACCTTC. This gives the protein CASSHTQGAEDLYGYTF.

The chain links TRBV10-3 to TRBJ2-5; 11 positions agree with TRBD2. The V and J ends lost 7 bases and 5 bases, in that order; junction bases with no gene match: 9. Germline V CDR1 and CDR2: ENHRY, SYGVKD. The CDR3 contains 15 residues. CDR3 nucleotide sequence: TGTGCCATCACTAGCGGGGGGCGCAACGGGGAGACCCAGTACTTC. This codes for CAITSGGRNGETQYF.

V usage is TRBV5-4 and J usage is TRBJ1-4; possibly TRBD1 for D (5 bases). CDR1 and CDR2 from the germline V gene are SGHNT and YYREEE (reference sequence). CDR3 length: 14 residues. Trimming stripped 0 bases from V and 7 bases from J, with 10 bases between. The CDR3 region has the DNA TGTGCCAGCAGCTTGGAGGGGCAGGGTGAAAAACTGTTTTTT. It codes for CASSLEGQGEKLFF. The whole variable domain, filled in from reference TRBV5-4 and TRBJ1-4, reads ETGVTQSPTHLIKTRGQQVTLRCSSQSGHNTVSWYQQALGQGPQFIFQYYREEENGRGNFPPRFSGLQFPNYSSELNVNALELDDSALYLCASSLEGQGEKLFFGSGTQLSVL.

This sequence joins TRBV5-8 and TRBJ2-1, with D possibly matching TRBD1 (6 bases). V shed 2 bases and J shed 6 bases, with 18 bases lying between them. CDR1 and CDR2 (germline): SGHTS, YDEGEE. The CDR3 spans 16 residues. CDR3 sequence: CASSFAAGAPGNEQFF. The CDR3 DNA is TGTGCCAGCAGCTTTGCGGCAGGGGCGCCTGGCAATGAGCAGTTCTTC.

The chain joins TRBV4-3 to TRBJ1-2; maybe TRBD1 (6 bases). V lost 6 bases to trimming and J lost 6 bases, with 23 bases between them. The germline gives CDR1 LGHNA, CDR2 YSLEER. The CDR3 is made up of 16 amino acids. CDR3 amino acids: CASRSGLRAGVDGYTF. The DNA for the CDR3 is TGCGCCAGCAGGTCTGGTCTCCGCGCAGGGGTGGATGGCTACACCTTC.

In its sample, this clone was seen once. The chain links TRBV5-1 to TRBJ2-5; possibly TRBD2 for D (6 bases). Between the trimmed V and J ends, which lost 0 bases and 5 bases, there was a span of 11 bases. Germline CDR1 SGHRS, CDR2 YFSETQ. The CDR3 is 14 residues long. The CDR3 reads CASSLGYGGETQYF. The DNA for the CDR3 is TGCGCCAGCAGCTTGGGTTATGGGGGGGAGACCCAGTACTTC. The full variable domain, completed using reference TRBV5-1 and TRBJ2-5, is KAGVTQTPRYLIKTRGQQVTLSCSPISGHRSVSWYQQTPGQGLQFLFEYFSETQRNKGNFPGRFSGRQFSNSRSEMNVSTLELGDSALYLCASSLGYGGETQYFGPGTRLLVL.

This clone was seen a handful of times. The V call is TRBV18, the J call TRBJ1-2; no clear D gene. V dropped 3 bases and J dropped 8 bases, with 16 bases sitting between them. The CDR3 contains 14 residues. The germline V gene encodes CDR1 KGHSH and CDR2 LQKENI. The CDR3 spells CASSPSLGGLGYTF. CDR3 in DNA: TGTGCCAGCTCACCGTCCCTGGGAGGGTTGGGCTACACCTTC.

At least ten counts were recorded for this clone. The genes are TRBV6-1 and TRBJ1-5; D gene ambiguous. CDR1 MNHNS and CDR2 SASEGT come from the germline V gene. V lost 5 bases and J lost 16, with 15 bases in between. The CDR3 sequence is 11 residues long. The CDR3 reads CASSNAVASHF. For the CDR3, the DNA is TGTGCCAGCAGTAACGCGGTGGCCTCCCATTTT.

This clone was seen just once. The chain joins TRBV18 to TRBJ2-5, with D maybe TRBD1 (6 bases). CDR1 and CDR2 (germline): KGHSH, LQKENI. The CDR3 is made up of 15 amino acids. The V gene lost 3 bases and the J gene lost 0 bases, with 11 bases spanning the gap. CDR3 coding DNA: TGTGCCAGCTCACCTTCAACAGGGTACCAAGAGACCCAGTACTTC. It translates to CASSPSTGYQETQYF.

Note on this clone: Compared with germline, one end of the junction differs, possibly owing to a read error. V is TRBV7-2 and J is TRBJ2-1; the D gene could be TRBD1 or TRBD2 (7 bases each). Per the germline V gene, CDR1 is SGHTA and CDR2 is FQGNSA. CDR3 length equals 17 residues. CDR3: CASSQDQGGTIRNEQFF. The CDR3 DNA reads TGCGCCAGCAGCCAAGACCAGGGGGGGACTATTAGGAATGAGCAGTTCTTC.

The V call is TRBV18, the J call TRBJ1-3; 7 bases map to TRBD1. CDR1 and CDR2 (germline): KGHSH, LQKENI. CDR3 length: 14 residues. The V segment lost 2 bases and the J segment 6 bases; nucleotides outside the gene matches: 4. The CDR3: CASSPSGQKNTIYF. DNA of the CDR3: TGTGCCAGCTCACCATCGGGACAGAAAAACACCATATATTTT.

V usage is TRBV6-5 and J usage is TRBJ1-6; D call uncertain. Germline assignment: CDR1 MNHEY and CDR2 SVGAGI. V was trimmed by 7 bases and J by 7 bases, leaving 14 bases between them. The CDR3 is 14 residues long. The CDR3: CASTDLGGNSPLHF. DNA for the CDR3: TGTGCCAGCACCGACTTAGGTGGGAATTCACCCCTCCACTTT.

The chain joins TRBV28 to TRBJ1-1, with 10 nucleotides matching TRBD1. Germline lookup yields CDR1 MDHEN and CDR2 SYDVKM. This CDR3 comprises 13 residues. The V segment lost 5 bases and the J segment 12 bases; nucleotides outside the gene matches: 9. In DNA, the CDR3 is TGTGCCAGCAGTGACAGGGGGCGCGTTACGACTTTCTTT. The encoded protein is CASSDRGRVTTFF.

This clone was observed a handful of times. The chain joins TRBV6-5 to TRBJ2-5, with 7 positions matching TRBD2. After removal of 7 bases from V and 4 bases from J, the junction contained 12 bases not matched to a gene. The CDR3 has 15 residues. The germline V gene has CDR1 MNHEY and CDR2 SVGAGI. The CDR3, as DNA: TGTGCCAGCACCCCGTCGGGGGGTTTGGGAGAGACCCAGTACTTC. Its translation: CASTPSGGLGETQYF.

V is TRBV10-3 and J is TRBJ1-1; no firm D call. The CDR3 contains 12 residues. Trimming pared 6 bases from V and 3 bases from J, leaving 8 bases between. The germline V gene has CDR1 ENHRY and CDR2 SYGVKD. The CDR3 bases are TGTGCCATCAGCCCCCAAGACACTGAAGCTTTCTTT. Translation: CAISPQDTEAFF.

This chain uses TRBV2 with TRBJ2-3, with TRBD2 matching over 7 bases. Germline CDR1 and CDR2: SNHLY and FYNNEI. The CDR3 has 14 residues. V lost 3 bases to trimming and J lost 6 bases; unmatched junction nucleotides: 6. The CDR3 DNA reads TGTGCCAGCAGTGAGGCTAGCGGAATCGATACGCAGTATTTT. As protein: CASSEASGIDTQYF. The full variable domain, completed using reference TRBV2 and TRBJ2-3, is EPEVTQTPSHQVTQMGQEVILRCVPISNHLYFYWYRQILGQKVEFLVSFYNNEISEKSEIFDDQFSVERPDGSNFTLKIRSTKLEDSAMYFCASSEASGIDTQYFGPGTRLTVL.

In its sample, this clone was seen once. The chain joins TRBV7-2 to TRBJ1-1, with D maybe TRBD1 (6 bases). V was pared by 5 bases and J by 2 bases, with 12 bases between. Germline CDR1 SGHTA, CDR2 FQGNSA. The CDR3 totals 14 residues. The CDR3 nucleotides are TGTGCCAGCAGCCCACAACAGGGTAACACTGAAGCTTTCTTT. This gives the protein CASSPQQGNTEAFF.

For the CDR3, the DNA is TGCGCCAGCAGCTTGGTAGGGAATGAAAAACTGTTTTTT. It encodes CASSLVGNEKLFF. V and J are TRBV5-1 and TRBJ1-4; D is unclear. Germline V CDR1 and CDR2: SGHRS, YFSETQ. CDR3 length: 13 amino acids. The V and J ends lost 0 bases and 5 bases respectively, with 5 bases between them.

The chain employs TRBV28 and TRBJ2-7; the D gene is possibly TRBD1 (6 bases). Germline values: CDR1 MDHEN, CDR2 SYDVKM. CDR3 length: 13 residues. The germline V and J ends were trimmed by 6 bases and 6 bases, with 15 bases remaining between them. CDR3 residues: CASSVPGEGEQYF. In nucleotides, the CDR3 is TGTGCCAGCAGCGTTCCAGGGGAAGGCGAGCAGTACTTC. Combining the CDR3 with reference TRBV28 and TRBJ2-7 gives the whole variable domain DVKVTQSSRYLVKRTGEKVFLECVQDMDHENMFWYRQDPGLGLRLIYFSYDVKMKEKGDIPEGYSVSREKKERFSLILESASTNQTSMYLCASSVPGEGEQYFGPGTRLTVT.

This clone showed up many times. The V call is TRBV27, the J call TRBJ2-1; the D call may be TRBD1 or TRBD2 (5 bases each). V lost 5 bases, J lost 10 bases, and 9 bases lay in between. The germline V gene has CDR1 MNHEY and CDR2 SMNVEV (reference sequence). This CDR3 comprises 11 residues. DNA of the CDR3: TGTGCCAGCAGTATAAGGGACGAGCAGTTCTTC. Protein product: CASSIRDEQFF.

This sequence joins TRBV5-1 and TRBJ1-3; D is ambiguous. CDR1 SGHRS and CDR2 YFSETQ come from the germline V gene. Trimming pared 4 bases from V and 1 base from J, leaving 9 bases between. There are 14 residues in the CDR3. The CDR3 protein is CASSHDRSGNTIYF. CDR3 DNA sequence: TGCGCCAGCAGCCATGATCGTTCTGGAAACACCATATATTTT.

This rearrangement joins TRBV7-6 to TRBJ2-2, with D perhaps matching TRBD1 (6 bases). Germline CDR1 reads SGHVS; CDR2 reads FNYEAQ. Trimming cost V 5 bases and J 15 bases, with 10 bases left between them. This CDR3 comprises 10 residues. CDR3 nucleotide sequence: TGTGCCAGCAGCGGTGAGGGGGTGTTTTTT. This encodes CASSGEGVFF. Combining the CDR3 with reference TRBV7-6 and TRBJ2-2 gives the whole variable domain GAGVSQSPRYKVTKRGQDVALRCDPISGHVSLYWYRQALGQGPEFLTYFNYEAQQDKSGLPNDRFSAERPEGSISTLTIQRTEQRDSAMYRCASSGEGVFFGEGSRLTVL.

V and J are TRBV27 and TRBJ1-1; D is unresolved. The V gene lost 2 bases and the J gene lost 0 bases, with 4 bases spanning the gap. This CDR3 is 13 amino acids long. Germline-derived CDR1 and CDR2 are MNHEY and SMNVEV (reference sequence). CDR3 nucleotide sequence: TGTGCCAGCAGTTTAACAGTGAACACTGAAGCTTTCTTT. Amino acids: CASSLTVNTEAFF.

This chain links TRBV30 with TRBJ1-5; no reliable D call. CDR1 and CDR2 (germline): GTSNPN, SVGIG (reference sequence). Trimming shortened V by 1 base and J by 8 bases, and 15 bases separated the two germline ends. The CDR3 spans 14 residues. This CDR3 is CAWSGLSGRKPQHF. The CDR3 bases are TGTGCCTGGAGTGGACTTTCTGGACGAAAGCCCCAGCATTTT.

CDR3 residues: CASSRISTDTQYF. CDR3 in DNA: TGTGCCAGCAGTCGAATCTCCACAGATACGCAGTATTTT. The chain employs TRBV25-1 and TRBJ2-3; D not certain. Germline V lookup: CDR1 MGHDK, CDR2 SYGVNS. The CDR3 is 13 amino acids. The V end lost 5 bases, the J end lost 2 bases, and 8 bases lay between the germline ends.

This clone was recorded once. The DNA of the CDR3 is TGCGCCAGCAGCCAAGGACGACTAGCGGGAGGGCCCATAGAACATGAGCAGTTCTTC. Translated: CASSQGRLAGGPIEHEQFF. This chain uses TRBV4-1 with TRBJ2-1; TRBD2 matches at 14 bases. Per the germline V gene, CDR1 is MGHRA and CDR2 is YSYEKL. The CDR3 contains 19 residues. J lost 8 bases, V lost 1 base, and 13 bases had no gene match.

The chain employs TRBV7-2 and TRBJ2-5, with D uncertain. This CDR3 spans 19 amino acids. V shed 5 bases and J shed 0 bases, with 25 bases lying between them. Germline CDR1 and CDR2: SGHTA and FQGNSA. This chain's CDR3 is CASSNWAQRPHLYQETQYF. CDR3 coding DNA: TGTGCCAGCAGCAATTGGGCCCAGCGACCTCATCTGTACCAAGAGACCCAGTACTTC.